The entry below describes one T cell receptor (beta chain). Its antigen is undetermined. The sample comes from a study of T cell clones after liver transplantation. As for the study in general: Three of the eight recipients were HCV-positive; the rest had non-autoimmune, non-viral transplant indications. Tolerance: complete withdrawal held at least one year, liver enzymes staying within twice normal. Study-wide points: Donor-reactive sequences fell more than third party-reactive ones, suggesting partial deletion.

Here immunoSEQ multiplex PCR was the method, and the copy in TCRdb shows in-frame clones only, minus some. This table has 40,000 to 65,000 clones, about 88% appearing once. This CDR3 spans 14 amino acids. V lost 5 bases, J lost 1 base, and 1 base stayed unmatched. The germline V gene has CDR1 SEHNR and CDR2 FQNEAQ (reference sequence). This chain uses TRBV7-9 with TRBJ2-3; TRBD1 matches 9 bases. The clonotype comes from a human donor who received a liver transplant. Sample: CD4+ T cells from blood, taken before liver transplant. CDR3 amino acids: CASSRTGGTDTQYF. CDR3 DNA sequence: TGTGCCAGCAGCCGGACAGGGGGCACAGATACGCAGTATTTT. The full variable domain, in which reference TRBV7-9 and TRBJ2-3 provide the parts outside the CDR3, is DTGVSQNPRHKITKRGQNVTFRCDPISEHNRLYWYRQTLGQGPEFLTYFQNEAQLEKSRLLSDRFSAERPKGSFSTLEIQRTEQGDSAMYLCASSRTGGTDTQYFGPGTRLTVL.